This T cell receptor beta chain was retrieved from a study of Graves' ophthalmopathy and Graves' hyperthyroidism. The table lists this clonotype with many counts. Its target is not known. CDR1 is SEHNR, CDR2 FQNEAQ, per germline (reference sequence). The CDR3 sequence is 14 residues long. Trimming took 6 bases from V and 2 from J, leaving 13 bases between them. General study points: Predictions made by the model for ophthalmopathy progression reached 70.59% sensitivity and almost 75% specificity. Ophthalmopathy was separated from stable hyperthyroidism by a 13-signature model with 87.88% sensitivity and around 84% specificity.

The authors amplified TCR beta CDR3 regions from RNA transcripts. The first round was an RT-PCR with HTBI primers, and the second round was a multiplex PCR. TCRdb ran MiXCR on the multiplex PCR reads and lists one entry per CDR3 protein. The table lists about 550,000 distinct CDR3 sequences, approximately 35% of them singletons. The origin of this receptor is an adult man with Graves' hyperthyroidism. The chain links TRBV7-9 to TRBJ2-5; tentatively, D is TRBD2 (5 bases). Sequenced: peripheral blood or thyroid tissue (not recorded which). Here the CDR3 DNA reads TGTGCCAGCAGTCCCGACGAGGGACAAGAGACCCAGTACTTC. It encodes CASSPDEGQETQYF. The whole variable domain, remainder taken from reference TRBV7-9 and TRBJ2-5, is DTGVSQNPRHKITKRGQNVTFRCDPISEHNRLYWYRQTLGQGPEFLTYFQNEAQLEKSRLLSDRFSAERPKGSFSTLEIQRTEQGDSAMYLCASSPDEGQETQYFGPGTRLLVL.